The 13 T cell receptor beta chains in this list originate from one sample, sequenced in a study of response to subunit inactivated influenza vaccine. Each CDR3 protein is one row after TCRdb ran MiXCR on the RT-PCR reads. The sample gives 450,000 to 500,000 distinct CDR3 sequences, 9.5% to 12% of which show up once; about an eighth is in the top ten. The sequences come from PBMCs from blood, collected more than 35 days after vaccination. These receptors were obtained from a man between 45 and 60 years old who received an inactivated influenza vaccine.

The sample holds many counts of this clonotype. J is TRBJ1-1 and V is TRBV6-8, with D hard to call. CDR1 is MNHGY, CDR2 SAAAGT, per germline. The CDR3 spans 14 residues. Trimming cost V 7 bases and J 3 bases, with 15 bases left between them. CDR3 loop: CASTAWQVDTEAFF. The DNA for the CDR3 is TGTGCCAGCACGGCTTGGCAGGTTGACACTGAAGCTTTCTTT.

The V call is TRBV4-3, the J call TRBJ2-1; the match to TRBD2 covers 8 bases. The CDR3 extends over 17 amino acids. With V trimmed by 3 bases and J by 6 bases, 13 bases remained unmatched. Germline V gene lookup returns CDR1 LGHNA and CDR2 YSLEER. CDR3 nucleotides: TGCGCCAGCAGCCAGGGGATAAGCGGGAGTTTGTCCAATGAGCAGTTCTTC. This codes for CASSQGISGSLSNEQFF.

This clonotype has ten or more counts. The V gene is TRBV7-9, the J gene TRBJ2-1, with TRBD2 matching 16 bases. CDR1 SEHNR and CDR2 FQNEAQ come from the germline V gene (reference sequence). Trimming took 5 bases from V and 8 from J; bases not matched to a gene: 9. This CDR3 has 17 residues. CDR3 sequence: CASSPGTSGRARHEQFF. As DNA, the CDR3 is TGTGCCAGCAGCCCCGGGACTAGCGGGAGGGCCAGGCATGAGCAGTTCTTC. Drawing the rest from reference TRBV7-9 and TRBJ2-1, the complete variable domain is DTGVSQNPRHKITKRGQNVTFRCDPISEHNRLYWYRQTLGQGPEFLTYFQNEAQLEKSRLLSDRFSAERPKGSFSTLEIQRTEQGDSAMYLCASSPGTSGRARHEQFFGPGTRLTVL.

Only a few counts were recorded for this clonotype. The rearrangement uses TRBV28 and TRBJ1-2; 8 bases are shared with TRBD1. The germline gives CDR1 MDHEN, CDR2 SYDVKM. V was clipped by 5 bases and J by 4 bases; unmatched bases: 6. The CDR3 contains 14 residues. The CDR3 DNA is TGTGCCAGCAGTCCCTGGACAGGGTTCTATGGCTACACCTTC. Protein product: CASSPWTGFYGYTF.

The chain joins TRBV12-5 to TRBJ2-7; TRBD1 aligns across 10 bases. Trimming took 5 bases from V and 7 from J; bases not matched to a gene: 5. The CDR3 length is 13 residues. Germline CDR1 and CDR2: LGHNT and FRNRAP. CDR3 loop: CASGMGQGREQYF. The CDR3 DNA sequence: TGTGCTAGTGGTATGGGACAGGGGAGGGAGCAGTACTTC.

This clonotype was seen only a few times. This rearrangement joins TRBV5-5 to TRBJ1-5; 7 bases line up with TRBD1. The CDR3 has 13 amino acids. CDR1 and CDR2 from the germline V gene are SGHKS and YYEKEE (reference sequence). The CDR3 region has the DNA TGTCGGACCCGAAACAGGGGAGGTCAGCCCCAGCATTTT. Protein sequence: CRTRNRGGQPQHF.

This clonotype was seen more than once but under ten times. The chain couples TRBV2 to TRBJ2-3; 10 bases match TRBD2. Germline lookup yields CDR1 SNHLY and CDR2 FYNNEI. This CDR3 spans 18 amino acids. The trim removed 3 bases at V and 2 bases at J, leaving 11 bases unmatched. CDR3 in DNA: TGTGCCAGCAGTGAGGAGGCTAGCGGGGGCTCCCCCACAGATACGCAGTATTTT. It encodes CASSEEASGGSPTDTQYF.

V gene TRBV12-3 or TRBV12-4 combines with J gene TRBJ2-3; weak D call: TRBD2 (6 bases). The CDR3 is 19 amino acids. The DNA for the CDR3 is TGTACCTGCAGTTTTCATGCGCGGGGTTTGACCAGGGACACAGATACGCAGTATTTT. Protein sequence: CTCSFHARGLTRDTDTQYF.

This clonotype turned up a few times. The chain is built from TRBV20-1 and TRBJ2-1, with D perhaps matching TRBD2 (5 bases). This CDR3 has 11 residues. Trimming left V 4 bases short and J 10 bases short, with 11 bases between. Germline assignment: CDR1 DFQATT and CDR2 SNEGSKA (reference sequence). Here the CDR3 reads CSATGLREQFF. The DNA for the CDR3 is TGCAGTGCTACCGGACTCAGGGAGCAGTTCTTC.

This clonotype was picked up a small number of times. V is TRBV29-1 and J is TRBJ1-1; D not certain. Trimming pared 5 bases from V and 1 base from J, leaving 5 bases between. The CDR3 consists of 11 residues. CDR1 is SQVTM, CDR2 ANQGSEA, per germline. For the CDR3, the DNA is TGCAGCGTTCTCAAGAACACTGAAGCTTTCTTT. Translating gives CSVLKNTEAFF.

V and J are TRBV18 and TRBJ2-1; D is undetermined. CDR1 and CDR2 (germline): KGHSH, LQKENI. V was trimmed by 2 bases and J by 0 bases, leaving 5 bases between them. This CDR3 comprises 14 residues. CDR3 loop: CASSPARSYNEQFF. In nucleotides, the CDR3 is TGTGCCAGCTCACCAGCGCGCTCCTACAATGAGCAGTTCTTC.

The table lists this clonotype with many counts. Written as DNA, the CDR3 is TGTGCCATCAGGATGAACAGGGGAACTGAAGCTTTCTTT. Its translation is CAIRMNRGTEAFF. J is TRBJ1-1 and V is TRBV10-3; 7 bases fit TRBD1. V was pared by 6 bases and J by 5 bases, with 6 bases of the junction left unmatched. This CDR3 comprises 13 residues. Germline V lookup: CDR1 ENHRY, CDR2 SYGVKD.

The chain links TRBV30 to TRBJ2-3; D is perhaps TRBD2 (5 bases). This CDR3 comprises 15 residues. Germline loops: CDR1 GTSNPN, CDR2 SVGIG (reference sequence). V lost 0 bases to trimming and J lost 3 bases, with 13 bases between them. Here the CDR3 DNA reads TGTGCCTGGAGTGTAGACTACTCACGAACAGATACGCAGTATTTT. It translates to CAWSVDYSRTDTQYF.